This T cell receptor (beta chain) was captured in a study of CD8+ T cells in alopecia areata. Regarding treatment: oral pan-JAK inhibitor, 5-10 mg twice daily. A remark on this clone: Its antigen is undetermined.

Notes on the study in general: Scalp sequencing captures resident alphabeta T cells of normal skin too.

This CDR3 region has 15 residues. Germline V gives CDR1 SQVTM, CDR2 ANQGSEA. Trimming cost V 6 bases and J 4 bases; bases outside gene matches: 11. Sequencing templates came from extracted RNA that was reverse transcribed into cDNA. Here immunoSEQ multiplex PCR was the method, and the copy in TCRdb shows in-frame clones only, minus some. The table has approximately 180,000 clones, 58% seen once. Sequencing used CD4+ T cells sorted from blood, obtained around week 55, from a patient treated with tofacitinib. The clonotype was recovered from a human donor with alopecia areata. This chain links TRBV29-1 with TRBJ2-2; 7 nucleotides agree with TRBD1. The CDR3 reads CSVPGQATGTGELFF. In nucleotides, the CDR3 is TGCAGCGTACCTGGACAGGCAACGGGCACCGGGGAGCTGTTTTTT.